This T cell receptor (beta chain) emerged from a study of patients and donors after allogeneic stem cell transplantation (dated by TCRdb to the early 2020s). This clonotype was observed a handful of times. Its antigen specificity is not known. Base quality data are lacking; no much larger clone is found one base away. V drops 5 bases and J drops 4 bases, leaving 13 bases in between. The CDR1 and CDR2 encoded by the germline V gene are SGHTA and FQGTGA. The CDR3 covers 14 residues, taking in both the cysteine and the phenylalanine. The only DNA kept is the CDR3, 42 bases in frame from the first base. Receptors were amplified or captured by RT-PCR. The sample was run on a NextSeq 550. TCRdb passed the public sequencing reads through fastp at Q25 and MiXCR, retaining productive beta sequences. Rows are unified per CDR3 protein, each entry keeping the most common DNA and genes. The sample table contains 390,000 or so distinct CDR3 sequences; only one count was recorded for roughly 16% of them. The top ten hold about 7% of the sample.

The sample consisted of blood, either unsorted or a sorted T cell fraction (not recorded which). The TCR sequence derives from a human donor who was either an allogeneic HSCT recipient or a stem cell or donor lymphocyte infusion donor (not recorded which). It is not recorded whose cells these are; they may come from a transplant donor. The receptor chain draws on TRBV7-3 and TRBJ2-3, with an unclear D gene assignment. The CDR3 reads as follows: CASSPTNLADTQYF. The DNA sequence is as follows: TGTGCCAGCAGCCCAACTAACCTCGCAGATACGCAGTATTTT.